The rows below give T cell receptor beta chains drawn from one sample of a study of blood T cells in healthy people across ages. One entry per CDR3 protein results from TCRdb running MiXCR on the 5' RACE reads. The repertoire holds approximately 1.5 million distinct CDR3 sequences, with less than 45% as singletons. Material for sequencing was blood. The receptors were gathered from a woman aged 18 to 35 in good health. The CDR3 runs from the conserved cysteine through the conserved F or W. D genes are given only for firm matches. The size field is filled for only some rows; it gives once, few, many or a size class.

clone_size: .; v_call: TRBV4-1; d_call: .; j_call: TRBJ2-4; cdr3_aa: CASSQVGIAENIQYF; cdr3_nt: TGCGCCAGCAGCCAAGTAGGGATTGCCGAAAACATTCAGTACTTC
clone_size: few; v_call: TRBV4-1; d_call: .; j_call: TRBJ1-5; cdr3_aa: CASSQEPGDQPQHF; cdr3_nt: TGCGCCAGCAGCCAAGAACCAGGGGATCAGCCCCAGCATTTT
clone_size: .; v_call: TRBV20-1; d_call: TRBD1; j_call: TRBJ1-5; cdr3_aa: CSAKGQNSNQPQHF; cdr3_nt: TGCAGTGCAAAGGGACAGAATAGCAATCAGCCCCAGCATTTT
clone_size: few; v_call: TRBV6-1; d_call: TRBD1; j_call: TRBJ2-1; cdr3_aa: CAGEQGAPRNEQFF; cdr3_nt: TGTGCCGGAGAACAGGGGGCGCCCCGGAATGAGCAGTTCTTC
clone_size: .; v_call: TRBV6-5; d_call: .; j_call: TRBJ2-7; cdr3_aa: CASSWDNDRRATQYF; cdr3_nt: TGTGCCAGCAGTTGGGATAATGACAGGAGGGCCACGCAGTACTTC
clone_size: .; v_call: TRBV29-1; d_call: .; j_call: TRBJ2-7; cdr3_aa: CSVEDAQRLSEQYF; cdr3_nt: TGCAGCGTTGAAGATGCCCAGAGGTTAAGCGAGCAGTACTTC
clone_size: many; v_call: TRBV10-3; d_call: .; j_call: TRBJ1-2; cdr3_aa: CAISDAGYYGYTF; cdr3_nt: TGTGCCATCAGTGACGCAGGGTATTATGGCTACACCTTC
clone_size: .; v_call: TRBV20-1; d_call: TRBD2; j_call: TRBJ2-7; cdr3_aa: CSARTSGVAYNEQYF; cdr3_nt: TGCAGTGCCAGGACTAGCGGTGTGGCCTACAATGAGCAGTACTTC
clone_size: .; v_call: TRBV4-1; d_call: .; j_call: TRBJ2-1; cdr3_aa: CASSLSGSNPNEQFF; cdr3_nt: TGCGCCAGCAGCCTAAGTGGCTCCAACCCCAATGAGCAGTTCTTC
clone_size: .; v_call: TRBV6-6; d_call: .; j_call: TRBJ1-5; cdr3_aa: CASRSGGDSSHF; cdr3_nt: TGTGCCAGCAGATCTGGCGGGGATTCCTCGCATTTT
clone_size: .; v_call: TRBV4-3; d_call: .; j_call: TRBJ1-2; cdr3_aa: CASSQDFIREGYTF; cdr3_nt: TGCGCCAGCAGCCAAGATTTTATCAGGGAGGGCTACACCTTC
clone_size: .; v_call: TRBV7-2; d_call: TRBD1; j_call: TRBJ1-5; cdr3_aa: CASSLAGTGSQPQHF; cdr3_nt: TGCGCCAGCAGCCTGGCTGGGACAGGTTCTCAGCCCCAGCATTTT
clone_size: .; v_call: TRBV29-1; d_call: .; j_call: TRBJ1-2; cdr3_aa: CSVSLYGYTF; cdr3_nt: TGCAGCGTATCCCTCTATGGCTACACCTTC
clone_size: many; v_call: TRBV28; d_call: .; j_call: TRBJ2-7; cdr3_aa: CASSLRGHEQYF; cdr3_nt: TGTGCCAGCAGTTTAAGGGGTCACGAGCAGTACTTC
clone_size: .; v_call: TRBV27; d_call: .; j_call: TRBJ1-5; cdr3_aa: CASSWRGQPQHF; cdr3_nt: TGTGCCAGCAGTTGGCGTGGTCAGCCCCAGCATTTT
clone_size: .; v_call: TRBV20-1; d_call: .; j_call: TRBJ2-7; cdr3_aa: CSAVQSGYSYNEQYF; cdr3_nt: TGCAGTGCTGTCCAAAGCGGGTACTCCTACAATGAGCAGTACTTC
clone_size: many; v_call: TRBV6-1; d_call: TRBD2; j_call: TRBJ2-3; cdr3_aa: CASSESGGAPDTQYF; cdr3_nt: TGTGCCAGCAGTGAAAGCGGGGGGGCCCCAGATACGCAGTATTTT
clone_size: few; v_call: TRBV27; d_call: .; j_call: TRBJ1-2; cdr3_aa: CASSLSGVIGGYTF; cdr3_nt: TGTGCCAGCAGTTTATCAGGGGTGATCGGGGGCTACACCTTC
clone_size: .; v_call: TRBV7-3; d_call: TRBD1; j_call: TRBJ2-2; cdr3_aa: CASSTGQGWSGELFF; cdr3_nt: TGTGCCAGCAGCACCGGACAGGGGTGGTCCGGGGAGCTGTTTTTT
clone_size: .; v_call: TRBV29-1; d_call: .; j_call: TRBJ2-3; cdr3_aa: CSGAPTPRDTQYF; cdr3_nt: TGCAGCGGGGCACCCACCCCACGAGATACGCAGTATTTT
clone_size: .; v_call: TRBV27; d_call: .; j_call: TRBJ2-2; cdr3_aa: CASSDRRNTGELFF; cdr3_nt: TGTGCCAGCAGTGACAGGAGGAACACCGGGGAGCTGTTTTTT
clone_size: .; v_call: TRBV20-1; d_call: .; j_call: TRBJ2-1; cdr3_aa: CSAREVEIEQFF; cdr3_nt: TGCAGTGCTAGAGAAGTGGAGATTGAGCAGTTCTTC
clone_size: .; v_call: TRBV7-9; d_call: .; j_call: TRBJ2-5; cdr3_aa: CASSYQGVDGLRTQYF; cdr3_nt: TGTGCCAGCAGCTACCAGGGCGTGGATGGACTTCGGACCCAGTACTTC
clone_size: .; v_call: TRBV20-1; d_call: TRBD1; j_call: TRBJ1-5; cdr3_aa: CSARRSGGLNQPQHF; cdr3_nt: TGCAGTGCTAGAAGGTCAGGGGGCCTCAATCAGCCCCAGCATTTT
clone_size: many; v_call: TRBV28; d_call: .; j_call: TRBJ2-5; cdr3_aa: CASSDPIALEETQYF; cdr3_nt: TGTGCCAGCAGTGACCCTATCGCGCTAGAAGAGACCCAGTACTTC
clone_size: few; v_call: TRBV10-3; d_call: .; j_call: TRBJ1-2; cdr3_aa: CAISELGPSRDGYTF; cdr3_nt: TGTGCCATCAGTGAGTTAGGTCCTTCGAGGGATGGCTACACCTTC
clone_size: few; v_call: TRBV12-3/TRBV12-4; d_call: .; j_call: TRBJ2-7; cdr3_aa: CASTFDRDIAYEQYF; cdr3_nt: TGTGCCAGCACCTTTGACCGGGACATCGCCTACGAGCAGTACTTC
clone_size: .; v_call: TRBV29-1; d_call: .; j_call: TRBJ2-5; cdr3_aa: CSVGQLNPQETQYF; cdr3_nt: TGCAGCGTTGGGCAGCTGAATCCCCAAGAGACCCAGTACTTC
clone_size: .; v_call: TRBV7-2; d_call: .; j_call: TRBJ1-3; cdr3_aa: CASSLGIYSGNTIYF; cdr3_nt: TGTGCCAGCAGCTTAGGGATTTACTCTGGAAACACCATATATTTT